One sample yielded the 29 T cell receptor beta chains listed below, sequenced in a study of cytomegalovirus exposure and HLA in healthy donors. Researchers ran the PCR with 60 Vbeta and 13 Jbeta primers. The repertoire was sequenced with immunoSEQ multiplex PCR; TCRdb's copy has only in-frame clones and lacks some. The data include fewer than 150,000 clones; the top ten clones carry approximately 2.4%. The sample consisted of PBMCs. The receptors originated from a man aged 35 to 55 in good health and CMV-seronegative.

In DNA, the CDR3 is TGCGCCAGCAGCCCGTTTGGAAACGGGGACAATGAGCAGTTCTTC. This translates into CASSPFGNGDNEQFF. V gene TRBV4-1 combines with J gene TRBJ2-1; D may be TRBD2 (5 bases). V was clipped by 4 bases and J by 5 bases, with 15 bases between them. The CDR3 has 15 residues. Germline CDR1 reads MGHRA; CDR2 reads YSYEKL.

The rearrangement links TRBV7-2 to TRBJ2-1, with a possible D match to TRBD1 (6 bases). Germline V gene lookup returns CDR1 SGHTA and CDR2 FQGNSA. The CDR3 has 15 amino acids. V shed 2 bases and J shed 4 bases, with 12 bases lying between them. The CDR3 loop reads CASSLLGQGYNEQFF. The CDR3 region has the DNA TGTGCCAGCAGCTTATTGGGCCAGGGGTACAATGAGCAGTTCTTC.

V and J are TRBV19 and TRBJ1-5, with a weak D call TRBD1 (6 bases). Trimming removed 5 bases at V and 5 bases at J, with 10 bases between. Germline CDR1 LNHDA, CDR2 SQIVND (reference sequence). This CDR3 has 13 residues. The CDR3 reads CASSPTGYQPQHF. The DNA for the CDR3 is TGTGCCAGTAGTCCGACAGGTTATCAGCCCCAGCATTTT.

The gene calls are TRBV14 and TRBJ2-1, with 12 bases that match TRBD2. This CDR3 comprises 16 residues. Germline V gives CDR1 SGHDN, CDR2 FVKESK. J was trimmed by 9 bases and V by 4 bases; bases with no gene match: 10. The CDR3 spells CASSRHPSGGAREQFF. The CDR3 DNA is TGTGCCAGCAGCCGACACCCTAGCGGGGGGGCCCGTGAGCAGTTCTTC.

The chain employs TRBV5-1 and TRBJ2-7, with D perhaps TRBD2 (5 bases). This CDR3 is built from 15 residues. CDR1 and CDR2 (germline): SGHRS, YFSETQ. V was shortened by 1 base and J by 3 bases, with 14 bases between the two germline ends. This CDR3 is CASSLSPDGDYEQYF. CDR3 bases: TGCGCCAGCAGCTTGTCACCCGACGGGGACTACGAGCAGTACTTC.

This chain joins TRBV7-9 and TRBJ1-1; 7 bases agree with TRBD1. The CDR3 runs 15 residues. With V trimmed by 1 base and J by 4 bases, 6 bases remained unmatched. Germline CDR1 and CDR2: SEHNR and FQNEAQ (reference sequence). CDR3 residues: CASSLVGQGGTEAFF. CDR3 DNA: TGTGCCAGCAGCTTAGTTGGGCAGGGGGGCACTGAAGCTTTCTTT.

The chain recombines TRBV7-9 with TRBJ1-6, with D uncertain. This CDR3 region has 12 residues. Germline V gene sequence: CDR1 SEHNR, CDR2 FQNEAQ (reference sequence). The ends were cut back, 1 base at V and 13 bases at J, with 8 bases in the middle. CDR3 coding DNA: TGTGCCAGCAGCTTAGAGCGGAGGCCCCTCCACTTT. This sequence encodes CASSLERRPLHF.

This chain links TRBV16 with TRBJ2-7; D possibly corresponds to TRBD2 (5 bases). V lost 4 bases to trimming and J lost 3 bases, with 10 bases between them. Germline V gene sequence: CDR1 KGHSY, CDR2 FQNENV. The CDR3 is made up of 13 amino acids. CDR3 sequence (DNA): TGTGCCAGCAGCCTGGACGGAGGCTACGAGCAGTACTTC. Translation gives CASSLDGGYEQYF.

This chain links TRBV5-6 with TRBJ1-4; D gene ambiguous. CDR1 SGHDT and CDR2 YYEEEE come from the germline V gene. V dropped 0 bases and J dropped 6 bases, with 12 bases sitting between them. This CDR3 region has 15 residues. The CDR3 coding sequence is TGTGCCAGCAGCTTGGTTACAACCGGAGATGAAAAACTGTTTTTT. Translating it yields CASSLVTTGDEKLFF.

The chain uses TRBV27 and TRBJ1-1; D gene uncertain. V was clipped by 1 base and J by 2 bases, with 8 bases between them. The CDR3 consists of 14 residues. The V gene's germline CDR1 is MNHEY and CDR2 SMNVEV (reference sequence). The CDR3 DNA reads as TGTGCCAGCAGTTTATACGGTGCAAACACTGAAGCTTTCTTT. Translation gives CASSLYGANTEAFF.

The rearrangement links TRBV29-1 to TRBJ2-5, with D tentatively TRBD1 (5 bases). This CDR3 spans 13 amino acids. Trimming stripped 4 bases from V and 0 bases from J, with 9 bases between. CDR1 is SQVTM and CDR2 is ANQGSEA in the germline V gene. In nucleotides, the CDR3 is TGCAGCGTTGGATCAGGGTACCAAGAGACCCAGTACTTC. This gives the protein CSVGSGYQETQYF.

The chain recombines TRBV5-1 with TRBJ1-3; TRBD1 might be the D (6 bases). The CDR3 covers 14 residues. Germline V lookup: CDR1 SGHRS, CDR2 YFSETQ. V was trimmed by 3 bases and J by 1 base, leaving 8 bases between them. The CDR3 protein is CASSSTGSGNTIYF. The CDR3 nucleotides are TGCGCCAGCAGCTCAACAGGGTCTGGAAACACCATATATTTT.

This chain uses TRBV5-4 with TRBJ2-7; D is perhaps TRBD2 (5 bases). The length of the CDR3 is 13 residues. Per germline, CDR1 SGHNT and CDR2 YYREEE (reference sequence). The V gene lost 3 bases and the J gene lost 1 base, with 8 bases spanning the gap. DNA for the CDR3: TGTGCCAGCAGCTCGGGGATTTCCTACGAGCAGTACTTC. Encoded protein: CASSSGISYEQYF. Full variable domain (rest looked up from reference TRBV5-4 and TRBJ2-7): ETGVTQSPTHLIKTRGQQVTLRCSSQSGHNTVSWYQQALGQGPQFIFQYYREEENGRGNFPPRFSGLQFPNYSSELNVNALELDDSALYLCASSSGISYEQYFGPGTRLTVT.

The CDR3 protein is CASSLGGNEQFF. The CDR3 DNA sequence: TGCGCCAGCAGCTTGGGAGGGAATGAGCAGTTCTTC. The rearrangement joins TRBV5-1 to TRBJ2-1, with a weak D call TRBD2 (5 bases). V was pared by 0 bases and J by 7 bases, with 5 bases between. CDR3 length equals 12 residues. Germline V gene data show CDR1 as SGHRS and CDR2 as YFSETQ.

V and J are TRBV2 and TRBJ1-2; D perhaps matches TRBD1 (6 bases). With 5 bases removed from V and 6 bases from J, the gap between germline ends came to 13 bases. The germline V gene encodes CDR1 SNHLY and CDR2 FYNNEI. The CDR3 runs 13 residues. The CDR3 sequence: CASSREGGNGYTF. The CDR3 DNA is TGTGCCAGCAGTAGGGAGGGGGGTAATGGCTACACCTTC.

The J gene is TRBJ2-1, the V gene TRBV9; 7 bases fit TRBD2. The CDR3 loop spans 17 amino acids. V gave up 2 bases and J gave up 4 bases; unmatched junction bases: 12. CDR1 is SGDLS, CDR2 YYNGEE, per germline. The CDR3 protein is CASSVFPGTITYNEQFF. In DNA, the CDR3 is TGTGCCAGCAGCGTTTTCCCTGGGACTATTACATACAATGAGCAGTTCTTC.

The rearrangement uses TRBV6-1 and TRBJ1-3; D uncertain. CDR1 MNHNS and CDR2 SASEGT come from the germline V gene. CDR3 length: 13 amino acids. Trimming removed 8 bases at V and 0 bases at J, with 8 bases between. The CDR3 DNA reads as TGTGCCAGCCAGGTAGTCTCTGGAAACACCATATATTTT. Protein sequence: CASQVVSGNTIYF.

The rearrangement joins TRBV6-5 to TRBJ2-3; D is perhaps TRBD2 (5 bases). This CDR3 is 13 amino acids long. The ends were cut back, 7 bases at V and 1 base at J, with 9 bases in the middle. Germline loops: CDR1 MNHEY, CDR2 SVGAGI. The CDR3 DNA reads as TGTGCCAGCAAGAGGGTAGGCACAGATACGCAGTATTTT. This translates into CASKRVGTDTQYF.

The chain uses TRBV10-1 and TRBJ1-4, with D possibly matching TRBD1 (5 bases). Deletions cut 3 bases from V and 0 bases from J, with 8 bases between. Germline CDR1 is WNHNN and CDR2 is SYGVQD (reference sequence). The length of the CDR3 is 15 residues. CDR3 amino acids: CASSDRQTTNEKLFF. Here the CDR3 DNA reads TGCGCCAGCAGTGACCGACAGACAACTAATGAAAAACTGTTTTTT.

The rearrangement uses TRBV5-1 and TRBJ2-1; 8 nucleotides line up with TRBD2. The trim removed 0 bases at V and 6 bases at J, leaving 11 bases unmatched. The V gene's germline CDR1 is SGHRS and CDR2 YFSETQ. CDR3 length: 17 residues. DNA of the CDR3: TGCGCCAGCAGCTTGGCGCGGTCGGGGGGGGGCCTCAATGAGCAGTTCTTC. Translating gives CASSLARSGGGLNEQFF.

This chain links TRBV7-6 with TRBJ1-1, with a weak D call TRBD1 (5 bases). The CDR3 covers 13 residues. CDR1 and CDR2 (germline): SGHVS, FNYEAQ. With 3 bases removed from V and 1 base from J, the gap between germline ends came to 6 bases. The CDR3 DNA follows: TGTGCCAGCAGCTTCGGGGGGAACACTGAAGCTTTCTTT. As protein: CASSFGGNTEAFF.

This chain links TRBV5-1 with TRBJ2-4, with D perhaps matching TRBD2 (5 bases). The V end was cut by 4 bases, the J end by 1 base, with 12 bases between. This CDR3 is built from 15 residues. Per germline, CDR1 SGHRS and CDR2 YFSETQ. CDR3 region: CASSPEVAAKNIQYF. Written as DNA, the CDR3 is TGCGCCAGCAGCCCTGAGGTAGCGGCCAAAAACATTCAGTACTTC. Full variable domain (outside the CDR3, taken from reference TRBV5-1 and TRBJ2-4): KAGVTQTPRYLIKTRGQQVTLSCSPISGHRSVSWYQQTPGQGLQFLFEYFSETQRNKGNFPGRFSGRQFSNSRSEMNVSTLELGDSALYLCASSPEVAAKNIQYFGAGTRLSVL.

The chain combines TRBV5-4 with TRBJ1-2; TRBD1 aligns across 9 bases. This CDR3 is 14 amino acids long. Germline V gene data show CDR1 as SGHNT and CDR2 as YYREEE (reference sequence). V gave up 4 bases and J gave up 7 bases; unmatched junction bases: 8. The CDR3 region is CASSTGDRVRGYTF. The CDR3 region has the DNA TGTGCCAGCAGCACTGGGGACAGGGTACGTGGCTACACCTTC.

The chain uses TRBV7-6 and TRBJ2-3, with D possibly being TRBD2 (6 bases). The CDR3 has 16 amino acids. V dropped 1 base and J dropped 3 bases, with 14 bases sitting between them. Germline V gene sequence: CDR1 SGHVS, CDR2 FNYEAQ. CDR3 protein: CASSLGGGLGTDTQYF. CDR3 coding DNA: TGTGCCAGCAGCTTAGGTGGGGGACTCGGGACAGATACGCAGTATTTT. The full variable domain, its missing parts supplied by reference TRBV7-6 and TRBJ2-3, is GAGVSQSPRYKVTKRGQDVALRCDPISGHVSLYWYRQALGQGPEFLTYFNYEAQQDKSGLPNDRFSAERPEGSISTLTIQRTEQRDSAMYRCASSLGGGLGTDTQYFGPGTRLTVL.

The rearrangement uses TRBV6-4 and TRBJ2-1, with TRBD2 identical over 14 bases. The CDR3 consists of 15 residues. The V gene's germline CDR1 is MRHNA and CDR2 SNTAGT. Trimming at V came to 6 bases and at J to 6 bases, leaving 4 bases not matched to a gene. CDR3 region: CASSQTSGRGNEQFF. For the CDR3, the DNA is TGTGCCAGCAGCCAGACTAGCGGGAGGGGCAATGAGCAGTTCTTC.

Comments on this clone: A junction end diverges from the germline sequence, so it may reflect a read error. The genes are TRBV6-6 and TRBJ2-5; D remains ambiguous. The CDR3 covers 15 residues. Germline V gives CDR1 MNHNY, CDR2 SVGAGI (reference sequence). CDR3 bases: TGTGTCAGCAGTTACTCGATGGGCCAGCAAGAGACCCAGTACTTC. It specifies CVSSYSMGQQETQYF.

V usage is TRBV9 and J usage is TRBJ1-6, with TRBD1 identical over 7 bases. This CDR3 spans 17 amino acids. J lost 8 bases, V lost 0 bases, and 11 bases had no gene match. Germline CDR1 and CDR2: SGDLS and YYNGEE. CDR3 coding DNA: TGTGCCAGCAGCGTAGCACCGACAGGGAGTAAGGATTCACCCCTCCACTTT. Translation: CASSVAPTGSKDSPLHF.

The chain combines TRBV4-1 with TRBJ2-2; a possible D gene is TRBD1 (5 bases). Between the trimmed V and J ends, which lost 0 bases and 3 bases, there was a span of 8 bases. The length of the CDR3 is 15 residues. Germline CDR1 MGHRA, CDR2 YSYEKL. CDR3 DNA sequence: TGCGCCAGCAGCCAAGATCACAGGCACACCGGGGAGCTGTTTTTT. Amino acid sequence: CASSQDHRHTGELFF.

This sequence joins TRBV29-1 and TRBJ2-7, with TRBD1 identical over 7 bases. V shed 8 bases, J shed 1 base, and the junction held 14 bases outside the gene matches. The germline V gene encodes CDR1 SQVTM and CDR2 ANQGSEA. The CDR3 has 15 amino acids. As DNA, the CDR3 is TGCAGCTTCTCTAACAGGGGTGGATCTTCCTACGAGCAGTACTTC. This codes for CSFSNRGGSSYEQYF.